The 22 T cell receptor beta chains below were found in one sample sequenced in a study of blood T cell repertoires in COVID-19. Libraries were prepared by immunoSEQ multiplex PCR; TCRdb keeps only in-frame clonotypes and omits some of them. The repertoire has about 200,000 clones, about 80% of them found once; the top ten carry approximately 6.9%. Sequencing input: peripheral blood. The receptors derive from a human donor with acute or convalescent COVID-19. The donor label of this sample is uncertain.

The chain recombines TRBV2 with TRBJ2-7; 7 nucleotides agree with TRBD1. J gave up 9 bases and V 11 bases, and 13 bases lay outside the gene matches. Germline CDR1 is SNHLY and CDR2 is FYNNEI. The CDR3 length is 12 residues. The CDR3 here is CAGRRQGRAQYF. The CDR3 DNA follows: TGTGCCGGTCGTAGACAGGGAAGGGCGCAGTACTTC.

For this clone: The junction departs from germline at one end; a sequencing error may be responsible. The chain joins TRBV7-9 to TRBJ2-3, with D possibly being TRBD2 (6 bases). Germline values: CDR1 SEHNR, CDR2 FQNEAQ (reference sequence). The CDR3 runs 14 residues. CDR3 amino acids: CVSSGGLRTDTQYF. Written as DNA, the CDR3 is TGTGTCAGCAGCGGCGGACTACGCACAGATACGCAGTATTTT.

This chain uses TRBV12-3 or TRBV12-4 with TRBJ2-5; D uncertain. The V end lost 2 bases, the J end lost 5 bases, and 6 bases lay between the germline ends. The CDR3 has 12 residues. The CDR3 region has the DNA TGTGCCAGCAGTTTATTCGGGGAGACCCAGTACTTC. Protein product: CASSLFGETQYF.

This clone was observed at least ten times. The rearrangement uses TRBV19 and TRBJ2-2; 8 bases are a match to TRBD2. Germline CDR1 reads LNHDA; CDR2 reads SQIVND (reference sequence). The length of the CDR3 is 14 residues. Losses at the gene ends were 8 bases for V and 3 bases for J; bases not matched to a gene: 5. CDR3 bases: TGTGCCAGTGGAAGCGGGAGTTACACCGGGGAGCTGTTTTTT. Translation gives CASGSGSYTGELFF.

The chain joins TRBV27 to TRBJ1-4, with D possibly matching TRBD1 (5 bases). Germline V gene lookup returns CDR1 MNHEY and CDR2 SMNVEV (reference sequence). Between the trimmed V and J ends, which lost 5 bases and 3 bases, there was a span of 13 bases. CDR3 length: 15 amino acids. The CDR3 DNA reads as TGTGCCAGCAGTCGGACCAGGGTGCCTAATGAAAAACTGTTTTTT. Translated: CASSRTRVPNEKLFF.

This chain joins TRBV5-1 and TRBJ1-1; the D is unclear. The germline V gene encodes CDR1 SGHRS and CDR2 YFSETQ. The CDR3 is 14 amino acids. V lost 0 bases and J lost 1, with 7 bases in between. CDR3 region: CASSLAAANTEAFF. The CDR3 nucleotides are TGCGCCAGCAGCTTGGCGGCGGCGAACACTGAAGCTTTCTTT.

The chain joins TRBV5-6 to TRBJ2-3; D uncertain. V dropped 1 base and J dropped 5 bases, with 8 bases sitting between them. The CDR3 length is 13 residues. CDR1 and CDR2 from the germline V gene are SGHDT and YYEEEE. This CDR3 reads CASSLRLQDTQYF. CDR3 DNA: TGTGCCAGCAGCTTGAGACTCCAAGATACGCAGTATTTT.

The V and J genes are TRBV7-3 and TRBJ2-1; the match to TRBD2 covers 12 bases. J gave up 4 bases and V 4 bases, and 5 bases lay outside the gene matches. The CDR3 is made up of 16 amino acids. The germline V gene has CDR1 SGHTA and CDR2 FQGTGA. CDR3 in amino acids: CASSSRTSGMYNEQFF. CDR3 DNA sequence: TGTGCCAGCAGCTCCCGGACTAGCGGGATGTACAATGAGCAGTTCTTC.

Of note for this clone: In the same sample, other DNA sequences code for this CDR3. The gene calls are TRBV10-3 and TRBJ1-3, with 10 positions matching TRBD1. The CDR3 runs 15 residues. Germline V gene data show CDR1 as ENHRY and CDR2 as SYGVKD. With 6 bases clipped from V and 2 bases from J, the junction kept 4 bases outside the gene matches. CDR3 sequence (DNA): TGTGCCATCAGCGAAGGACAGGGGGCTGGAAACACCATATATTTT. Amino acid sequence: CAISEGQGAGNTIYF.

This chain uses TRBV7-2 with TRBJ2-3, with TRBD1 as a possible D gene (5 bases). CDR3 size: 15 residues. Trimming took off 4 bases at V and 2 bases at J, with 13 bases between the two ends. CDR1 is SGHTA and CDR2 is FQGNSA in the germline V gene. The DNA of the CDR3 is TGTGCCAGCAGCTCCCTACAGGTGACCACAGATACGCAGTATTTT. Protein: CASSSLQVTTDTQYF.

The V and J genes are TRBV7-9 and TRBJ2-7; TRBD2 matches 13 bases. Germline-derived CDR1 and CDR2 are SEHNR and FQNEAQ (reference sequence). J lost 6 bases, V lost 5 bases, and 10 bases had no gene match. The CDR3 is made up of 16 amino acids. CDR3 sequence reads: CASSPTPGLAGFEQYF. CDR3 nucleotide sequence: TGTGCCAGCAGCCCAACGCCGGGACTAGCGGGATTCGAGCAGTACTTC. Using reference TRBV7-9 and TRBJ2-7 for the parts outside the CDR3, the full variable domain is DTGVSQNPRHKITKRGQNVTFRCDPISEHNRLYWYRQTLGQGPEFLTYFQNEAQLEKSRLLSDRFSAERPKGSFSTLEIQRTEQGDSAMYLCASSPTPGLAGFEQYFGPGTRLTVT.

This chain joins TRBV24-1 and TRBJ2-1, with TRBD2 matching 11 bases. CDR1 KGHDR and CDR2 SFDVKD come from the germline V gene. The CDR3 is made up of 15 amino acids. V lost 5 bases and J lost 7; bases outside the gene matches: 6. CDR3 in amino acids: CATSVGTSGRNEQFF. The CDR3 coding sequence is TGTGCCACCAGTGTAGGCACTAGCGGGAGAAATGAGCAGTTCTTC.

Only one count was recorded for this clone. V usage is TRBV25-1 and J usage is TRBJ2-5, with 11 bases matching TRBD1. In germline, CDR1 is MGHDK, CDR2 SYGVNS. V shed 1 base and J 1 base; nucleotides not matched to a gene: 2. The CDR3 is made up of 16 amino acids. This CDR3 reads CASSEWTGGVQETQYF. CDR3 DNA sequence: TGTGCCAGCAGTGAATGGACAGGGGGCGTCCAAGAGACCCAGTACTTC. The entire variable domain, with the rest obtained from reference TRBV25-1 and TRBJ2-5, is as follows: EADIYQTPRYLVIGTGKKITLECSQTMGHDKMYWYQQDPGMELHLIHYSYGVNSTEKGDLSSESTVSRIRTEHFPLTLESARPSHTSQYLCASSEWTGGVQETQYFGPGTRLLVL.

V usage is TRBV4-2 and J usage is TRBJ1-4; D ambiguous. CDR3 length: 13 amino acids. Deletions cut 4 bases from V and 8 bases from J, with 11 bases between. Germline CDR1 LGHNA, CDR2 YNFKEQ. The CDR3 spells CASSRGPDEKLFF. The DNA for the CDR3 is TGTGCCAGCAGCCGAGGCCCCGACGAAAAACTGTTTTTT.

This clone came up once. The CDR3 loop reads CASGRGYNEQFF. CDR3 DNA: TGTGCCAGCGGGAGGGGTTACAATGAGCAGTTCTTC. The chain is built from TRBV11-2 and TRBJ2-1; 7 bases agree with TRBD2. The ends lost 8 bases at V and 4 bases at J; junction bases unmatched: 2. Germline V lookup: CDR1 SGHAT, CDR2 FQNNGV. CDR3 size: 12 residues. Filled out from reference TRBV11-2 and TRBJ2-1, the complete variable domain reads EAGVAQSPRYKIIEKRQSVAFWCNPISGHATLYWYQQILGQGPKLLIQFQNNGVVDDSQLPKDRFSAERLKGVDSTLKIQPAKLEDSAVYLCASGRGYNEQFFGPGTRLTVL.

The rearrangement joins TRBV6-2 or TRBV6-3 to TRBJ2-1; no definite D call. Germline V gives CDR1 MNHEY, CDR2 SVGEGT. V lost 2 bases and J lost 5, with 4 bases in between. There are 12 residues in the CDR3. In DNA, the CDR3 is TGTGCCAGCAGTTACCCCAACAATGAGCAGTTCTTC. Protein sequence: CASSYPNNEQFF.

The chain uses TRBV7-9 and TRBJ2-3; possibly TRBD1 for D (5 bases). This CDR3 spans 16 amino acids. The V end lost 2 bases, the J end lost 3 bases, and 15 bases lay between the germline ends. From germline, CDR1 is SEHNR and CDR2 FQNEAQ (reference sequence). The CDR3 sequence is CASSLLGKRGTDTQYF. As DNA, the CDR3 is TGTGCCAGCAGCTTATTGGGAAAAAGGGGTACAGATACGCAGTATTTT.

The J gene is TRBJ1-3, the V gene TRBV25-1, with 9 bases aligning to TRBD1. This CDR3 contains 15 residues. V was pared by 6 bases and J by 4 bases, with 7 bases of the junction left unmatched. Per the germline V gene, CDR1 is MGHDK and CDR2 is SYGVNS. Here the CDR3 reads CASRPGQGVGNTIYF. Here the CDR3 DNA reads TGTGCCAGCAGACCGGGACAGGGTGTCGGAAACACCATATATTTT. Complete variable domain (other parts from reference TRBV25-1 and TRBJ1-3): EADIYQTPRYLVIGTGKKITLECSQTMGHDKMYWYQQDPGMELHLIHYSYGVNSTEKGDLSSESTVSRIRTEHFPLTLESARPSHTSQYLCASRPGQGVGNTIYFGEGSWLTVV.

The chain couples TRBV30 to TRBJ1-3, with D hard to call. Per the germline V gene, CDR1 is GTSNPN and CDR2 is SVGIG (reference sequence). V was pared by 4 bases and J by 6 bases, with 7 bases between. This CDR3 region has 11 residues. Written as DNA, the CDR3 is TGTGCCTGGACAGAAGAAAACACCATATATTTT. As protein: CAWTEENTIYF.

CDR3 amino acids: CASSRGLAGTYEQYF. For the CDR3, the DNA is TGTGCCAGCAGCCGGGGACTAGCGGGAACCTACGAGCAGTACTTC. This rearrangement joins TRBV7-9 to TRBJ2-7, with TRBD2 identical over 13 bases. Looked up from germline, CDR1 is SEHNR and CDR2 is FQNEAQ (reference sequence). The CDR3 has 15 amino acids. The V and J ends lost 5 bases and 2 bases, in that order; junction bases with no gene match: 3.

CDR3 DNA sequence: TGTGCCAGCAGCGGGCTAGCGGGAGGGGCCGGGGAGCTGTTTTTT. Protein sequence: CASSGLAGGAGELFF. The chain couples TRBV7-8 to TRBJ2-2; TRBD2 matches at 12 bases. CDR3 length equals 15 residues. V lost 5 bases and J lost 6; bases outside the gene matches: 4. Germline V CDR1 and CDR2: SGHVS, FQNEAQ.

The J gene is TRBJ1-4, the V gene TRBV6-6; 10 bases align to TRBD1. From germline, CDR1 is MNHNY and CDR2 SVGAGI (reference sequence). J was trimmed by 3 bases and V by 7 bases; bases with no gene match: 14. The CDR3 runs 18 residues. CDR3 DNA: TGTGCCAGCATTCGACAGCCGGGACAGGGGTTACCTAATGAAAAACTGTTTTTT. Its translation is CASIRQPGQGLPNEKLFF.